The 31 T cell receptor beta chains below come from one sample, sequenced in a study of CD8 T cell repertoires and HIV-1 epitope variants. Method: immunoSEQ multiplex PCR; TCRdb's copy keeps in-frame clones and lacks some. The sample contains 4,000 to 5,500 clones, around 69% of which appear only once. For these receptors, no antigen is known. The sequenced sample consisted of cultured CD8+ T cells derived from PBMCs. These receptors all stem from a male donor with HIV.

The rearrangement links TRBV27 to TRBJ2-5; D is tentatively TRBD1 or TRBD2 (6 bases each). The CDR3 loop spans 14 amino acids. Trimming left V 8 bases short and J 5 bases short, with 18 bases between. Germline lookup yields CDR1 MNHEY and CDR2 SMNVEV (reference sequence). The CDR3 sequence is CASRPRTGGETQYF. CDR3 DNA: TGTGCCAGCCGTCCAAGAACCGGGGGCGAGACCCAGTACTTC.

The CDR3 DNA follows: TGTGCCAGCCATCCCGAGCAGGAGATGGCCTACGAGCAGTACTTC. This gives the protein CASHPEQEMAYEQYF. The chain carries TRBV6-9 and TRBJ2-7; D is ambiguous. The CDR3 length is 15 residues. CDR1 is MNHGY, CDR2 SVAAGI, per germline. Trimming removed 8 bases from V and 2 bases from J, with 19 bases in between.

The rearrangement joins TRBV28 to TRBJ2-5; no definite D call. Germline V gene sequence: CDR1 MDHEN, CDR2 SYDVKM. V was cut by 2 bases and J by 2 bases, with 9 bases left in between. CDR3 length: 14 residues. The CDR3: CASSLMVGQETQYF. The CDR3 nucleotides read TGTGCCAGCAGTTTAATGGTGGGTCAAGAGACCCAGTACTTC.

The chain carries TRBV29-1 and TRBJ1-2; 9 bases match TRBD1. The ends lost 4 bases at V and 8 bases at J; junction bases unmatched: 8. CDR1 is SQVTM, CDR2 ANQGSEA, per germline. The CDR3 extends over 13 amino acids. CDR3 in DNA: TGCAGCGTTGGGACAGGGGCCTCTAAAGGCTACACCTTC. The encoded protein is CSVGTGASKGYTF.

The chain combines TRBV7-2 with TRBJ2-7, with a tentative D call TRBD1 (5 bases). There are 14 residues in the CDR3. Germline V CDR1 and CDR2: SGHTA, FQGNSA. With 5 bases removed from V and 2 bases from J, the gap between germline ends came to 13 bases. The CDR3 nucleotides are TGTGCCAGCAGCGACTCGACAGTTACCTACGAGCAGTACTTC. This codes for CASSDSTVTYEQYF. Filled out from reference TRBV7-2 and TRBJ2-7, the complete variable domain reads GAGVSQSPSNKVTEKGKDVELRCDPISGHTALYWYRQSLGQGLEFLIYFQGNSAPDKSGLPSDRFSAERTGGSVSTLTIQRTQQEDSAVYLCASSDSTVTYEQYFGPGTRLTVT.

This rearrangement joins TRBV28 to TRBJ2-1, with TRBD2 matching over 10 bases. Germline CDR1 MDHEN, CDR2 SYDVKM. The CDR3 has 16 amino acids. J gave up 5 bases and V 2 bases, and 6 bases lay outside the gene matches. CDR3 amino acids: CASSLGLAGAHNEQFF. The CDR3 nucleotides read TGTGCCAGCAGTTTAGGTCTAGCGGGAGCACACAATGAGCAGTTCTTC.

This clone occurred a few times. The chain has TRBV7-9 and TRBJ1-1, with D hard to call. CDR1 SEHNR and CDR2 FQNEAQ come from the germline V gene (reference sequence). This CDR3 region has 13 residues. Between the trimmed V and J ends, which lost 7 bases and 1 base, there was a span of 10 bases. CDR3 DNA sequence: TGTGCCAGCACCGCGGAGGCGAACACTGAAGCTTTCTTT. Translated, it gives CASTAEANTEAFF.

Comments on this clone: A junction end diverges from the germline sequence, so it may reflect a read error. CDR3 in amino acids: CASSLGTSAYNEQFF. The CDR3 nucleotides are TGTGCTAGCAGCTTAGGGACTAGCGCCTACAATGAGCAGTTCTTC. The chain couples TRBV7-7 to TRBJ2-1; 10 bases align to TRBD2. The CDR3 is made up of 15 amino acids. Germline-derived CDR1 and CDR2 are SSHAT and FNYEAQ (reference sequence).

The chain carries TRBV27 and TRBJ2-7, with D unclear. Trimming took 3 bases from V and 12 from J, leaving 9 bases between them. Germline-derived CDR1 and CDR2 are MNHEY and SMNVEV (reference sequence). This CDR3 has 10 residues. CDR3 DNA sequence: TGTGCCAGCAGTTTTGGGTTGGGGTACTTC. The encoded protein is CASSFGLGYF.

V and J are TRBV4-3 and TRBJ1-5; the D is unclear. Germline V gene data show CDR1 as LGHNA and CDR2 as YSLEER. V was shortened by 0 bases and J by 4 bases, with 4 bases between the two germline ends. The CDR3 length is 13 residues. The CDR3, as DNA: TGCGCCAGCAGCCAAGAGGTGAATCAGCCCCAGCATTTT. This gives the protein CASSQEVNQPQHF.

This chain connects TRBV4-1 to TRBJ1-2; possible D gene TRBD1, 6 bases. CDR1 and CDR2 from the germline V gene are MGHRA and YSYEKL. CDR3 length: 17 residues. Trimming cost V 3 bases and J 4 bases, with 21 bases left between them. Here the CDR3 DNA reads TGCGCCAGCAGCCACCCCAACCGGGACACCAGGAGCTATGGCTACACCTTC. This gives the protein CASSHPNRDTRSYGYTF.

This clone has just a few counts. This chain joins TRBV7-2 and TRBJ2-1, with a possible D match to TRBD1 (6 bases). V dropped 4 bases and J dropped 1 base, with 11 bases sitting between them. The CDR3 contains 15 residues. The germline V gene encodes CDR1 SGHTA and CDR2 FQGNSA. This CDR3 is CASSSRQVSYNEQFF. The CDR3 nucleotides read TGTGCCAGCAGCTCTCGACAGGTGTCCTACAATGAGCAGTTCTTC.

This chain links TRBV28 with TRBJ2-1; 14 bases are a match to TRBD2. J lost 8 bases, V lost 3 bases, and 9 bases had no gene match. CDR3 size: 17 residues. CDR1 and CDR2 (germline): MDHEN, SYDVKM. The DNA of the CDR3 is TGTGCCAGCAGTTTCCATGTCCGACTAGCGGGAGGGCATGAGCAGTTCTTC. Translation: CASSFHVRLAGGHEQFF.

This clone was detected only a few times. Written as DNA, the CDR3 is TGCAGCGTTGAAGGCCATAGCTATGGCTACACCTTC. Translation: CSVEGHSYGYTF. This chain connects TRBV29-1 to TRBJ1-2; D unresolved. This CDR3 comprises 12 residues. The germline V gene encodes CDR1 SQVTM and CDR2 ANQGSEA. V was pared by 1 base and J by 4 bases, with 7 bases between. The full variable domain, its missing parts supplied by reference TRBV29-1 and TRBJ1-2, is SAVISQKPSRDICQRGTSLTIQCQVDSQVTMMFWYRQQPGQSLTLIATANQGSEATYESGFVIDKFPISRPNLTFSTLTVSNMSPEDSSIYLCSVEGHSYGYTFGSGTRLTVV.

This chain connects TRBV27 to TRBJ2-7; TRBD1 matches 8 bases. This CDR3 comprises 15 residues. With 2 bases clipped from V and 5 bases from J, the junction kept 8 bases outside the gene matches. From germline, CDR1 is MNHEY and CDR2 SMNVEV (reference sequence). DNA for the CDR3: TGTGCCAGCAGTTTACAATCGACAGGGGACCACGAGCAGTACTTC. Protein sequence: CASSLQSTGDHEQYF.

This clone occurred once. The chain recombines TRBV5-1 with TRBJ2-6, with D uncertain. Trimming took off 0 bases at V and 1 base at J, with 2 bases between the two ends. The CDR3 consists of 14 residues. Germline CDR1 is SGHRS and CDR2 is YFSETQ. CDR3 sequence reads: CASSLESGANVLTF. Here the CDR3 DNA reads TGCGCCAGCAGCTTGGAGTCTGGGGCCAACGTCCTGACTTTC.

This clone has only a few counts. The rearrangement links TRBV27 to TRBJ2-7; D remains ambiguous. Germline-derived CDR1 and CDR2 are MNHEY and SMNVEV (reference sequence). The CDR3 totals 13 residues. Trimming took 5 bases from V and 7 from J, leaving 15 bases between them. The DNA of the CDR3 is TGTGCCAGCAGTCCGTCGATGGGAAGGGAGCAGTACTTC. Translated: CASSPSMGREQYF.

This chain connects TRBV19 to TRBJ1-4; 7 bases are a match to TRBD1. Germline V gives CDR1 LNHDA, CDR2 SQIVND (reference sequence). The CDR3 contains 15 residues. Losses at the gene ends were 5 bases for V and 7 bases for J; bases not matched to a gene: 10. The CDR3 coding sequence is TGTGCCAGTAGTGTTACCCGGGACAGAATTGAAAAACTGTTTTTT. This sequence encodes CASSVTRDRIEKLFF.

The chain recombines TRBV11-2 with TRBJ2-3; TRBD2 agrees at 9 bases. V shed 5 bases, J shed 1 base, and the junction held 4 bases outside the gene matches. The CDR3 is 15 residues long. The germline CDR1 and CDR2 sequences are SGHAT and FQNNGV. CDR3 sequence: CASSDSGRGTDTQYF. Here the CDR3 DNA reads TGTGCCAGCAGCGATAGCGGGAGAGGCACAGATACGCAGTATTTT.

Details on this clone: One junction end does not reproduce the germline sequence, and a read error may be involved. The chain is built from TRBV5-5 and TRBJ1-2; D is uncertain. The CDR3 covers 16 residues. Germline V lookup: CDR1 SGHKS, CDR2 YYEKEE (reference sequence). The CDR3 nucleotides are TGCGCCAGCAGCCAAGATCCCCCAGACTTGGACTATGGCTACACCTTC. It encodes CASSQDPPDLDYGYTF.

The chain combines TRBV7-9 with TRBJ2-1; either TRBD1 or TRBD2 may supply D (5 bases each). This CDR3 has 12 amino acids. Trimming took 5 bases from V and 9 from J, leaving 11 bases between them. From germline, CDR1 is SEHNR and CDR2 FQNEAQ (reference sequence). The CDR3 DNA reads as TGTGCCAGCAGCCAGAGGGGACGTGAGCAGTTCTTC. This encodes CASSQRGREQFF.

V usage is TRBV4-1 and J usage is TRBJ2-3; D is unclear. This CDR3 comprises 15 residues. V lost 2 bases and J 4 bases, leaving 13 bases between the germline ends. Germline V gene sequence: CDR1 MGHRA, CDR2 YSYEKL. The CDR3: CASSQSAQAADTQYF. CDR3 coding DNA: TGCGCCAGCAGCCAATCCGCCCAGGCGGCAGATACGCAGTATTTT.

A single count supports this clone. The rearrangement joins TRBV10-3 to TRBJ2-5; D is undetermined. The CDR3 runs to 11 residues. The V gene lost 0 bases and the J gene lost 6 bases, with 2 bases spanning the gap. CDR1 ENHRY and CDR2 SYGVKD come from the germline V gene. CDR3 residues: CAISESQTQYF. The CDR3 DNA sequence: TGTGCCATCAGTGAGTCCCAGACCCAGTACTTC.

The chain uses TRBV27 and TRBJ2-2; D not certain. Germline CDR1 reads MNHEY; CDR2 reads SMNVEV (reference sequence). The CDR3 covers 14 residues. V shed 7 bases and J shed 3 bases, with 12 bases lying between them. The CDR3 is CASTIDLDTGELFF. For the CDR3, the DNA is TGTGCCAGCACCATCGACTTAGACACCGGGGAGCTGTTTTTT.

CDR3 sequence: CASTSPRTQYF. The DNA of the CDR3 is TGTGCCAGCACCAGCCCGAGGACCCAGTACTTC. V and J are TRBV9 and TRBJ2-5, with D uncertain. The CDR3 is made up of 11 amino acids. Germline V gives CDR1 SGDLS, CDR2 YYNGEE. The V gene lost 6 bases and the J gene lost 7 bases, with 10 bases spanning the gap.

This clone was picked up a small number of times. This sequence joins TRBV2 and TRBJ2-1; D remains unclear. The CDR3 covers 11 residues. V lost 1 base and J lost 10, with 5 bases in between. Germline V gives CDR1 SNHLY, CDR2 FYNNEI. The CDR3 sequence: CASSEVTEQFF. The CDR3 DNA sequence: TGTGCCAGCAGTGAAGTGACGGAGCAGTTCTTC.

This chain's CDR3 is CASSEGGEQFF. Written as DNA, the CDR3 is TGTGCCAGCAGTGAGGGGGGTGAGCAGTTCTTC. This chain connects TRBV6-5 to TRBJ2-1, with D possibly being TRBD1 or TRBD2 (6 bases each). V lost 5 bases, J lost 9 bases, and 8 bases lay in between. The germline V gene encodes CDR1 MNHEY and CDR2 SVGAGI. The CDR3 totals 11 residues.

The chain couples TRBV11-2 to TRBJ2-2, with D perhaps matching TRBD2 (6 bases). The V end was cut by 6 bases, the J end by 5 bases, with 10 bases between. The CDR3 has 13 residues. Germline lookup yields CDR1 SGHAT and CDR2 FQNNGV. The CDR3 region has the DNA TGTGCCAGCAGTTTCCGGGGGACCGGGGAGCTGTTTTTT. It codes for CASSFRGTGELFF.

The J gene is TRBJ2-7, the V gene TRBV6-6; possibly TRBD2 for D (5 bases). Trimming took off 1 base at V and 2 bases at J, with 6 bases between the two ends. Germline V CDR1 and CDR2: MNHNY, SVGAGI (reference sequence). This CDR3 spans 13 amino acids. CDR3 in DNA: TGTGCCAGCAGTTACTTCGGGGCCTACGAGCAGTACTTC. Protein product: CASSYFGAYEQYF.

The CDR3 region has the DNA TGTGCCAGCAGTGAACAGGGCAACTATGGCTACACCTTC. Translated, it gives CASSEQGNYGYTF. V usage is TRBV25-1 and J usage is TRBJ1-2; D perhaps matches TRBD1 (5 bases). The length of the CDR3 is 13 residues. The V end was cut by 2 bases, the J end by 2 bases, with 6 bases between. CDR1 is MGHDK, CDR2 SYGVNS, per germline.

The V and J genes are TRBV18 and TRBJ2-2, with 7 bases identical to TRBD1. Losses at the gene ends were 2 bases for V and 2 bases for J; bases not matched to a gene: 5. The CDR3 extends over 16 amino acids. Looked up from germline, CDR1 is KGHSH and CDR2 is LQKENI. Here the CDR3 reads CASSPDTGVNTGELFF. The DNA of the CDR3 is TGTGCCAGCTCACCAGATACAGGGGTTAACACCGGGGAGCTGTTTTTT.